This record covers a single T cell receptor (beta chain). Antigen: not known. This CDR3 is 16 amino acids long. V lost 1 base and J lost 0, with 11 bases in between. Germline assignment: CDR1 SGHDT and CDR2 YYEEEE. The data are from a study of T cell responses to AZD1222 COVID-19 vaccine. Assay used: immunoSEQ multiplex PCR; TCRdb lists only in-frame clones, some missing. The repertoire holds some 140,000 clones, with approximately 90% as singletons. Regarding the study as a whole: The CD4 TCRs associated with vaccination extended across spike and predominated at 160-218 and 743-854. No day 14 peak samples; only post-peak repertoires were characterized. Spike-specific TCR repertoires showed rising breadth and depth after two AZD1222 doses. White British people made up most donors, females outnumbered males, and clonal diversity was possibly underestimated.

Sequencing was performed on peripheral blood, taken on day 0 of AZD1222 vaccination. The TCR originated in an adult in good health. The chain has TRBV5-6 and TRBJ1-3, with TRBD1 as a possible D gene (5 bases). As DNA, the CDR3 is TGTGCCAGCAGCTTGAGGGGTCTTAACTCTGGAAACACCATATATTTT. This codes for CASSLRGLNSGNTIYF. The full variable domain, completed using reference TRBV5-6 and TRBJ1-3, is DAGVTQSPTHLIKTRGQQVTLRCSPKSGHDTVSWYQQALGQGPQFIFQYYEEEERQRGNFPDRFSGHQFPNYSSELNVNALLLGDSALYLCASSLRGLNSGNTIYFGEGSWLTVV.